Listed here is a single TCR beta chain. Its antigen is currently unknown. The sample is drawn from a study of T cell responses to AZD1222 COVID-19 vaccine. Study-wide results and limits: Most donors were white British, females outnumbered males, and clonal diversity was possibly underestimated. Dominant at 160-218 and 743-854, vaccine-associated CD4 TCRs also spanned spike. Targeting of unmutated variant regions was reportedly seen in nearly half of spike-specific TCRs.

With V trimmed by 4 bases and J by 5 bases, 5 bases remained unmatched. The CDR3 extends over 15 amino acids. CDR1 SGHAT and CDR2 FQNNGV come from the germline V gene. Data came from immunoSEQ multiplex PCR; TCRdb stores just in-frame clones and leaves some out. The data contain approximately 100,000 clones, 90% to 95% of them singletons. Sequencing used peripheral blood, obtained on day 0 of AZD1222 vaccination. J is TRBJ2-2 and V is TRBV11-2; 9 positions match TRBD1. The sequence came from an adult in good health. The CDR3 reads CASSSNRGRTGELFF. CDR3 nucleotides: TGTGCCAGCAGCTCAAACAGGGGGCGAACCGGGGAGCTGTTTTTT.